This T cell receptor (beta chain) was recovered during a study of monozygotic twins with inflammatory bowel disease. The germline gives CDR1 MNHEY, CDR2 SVGAGI. The CDR3 covers 16 residues. TCRdb reprocessed the 5' RACE reads, keeping one entry per CDR3 protein, no DNA. The listing contains fewer than 400,000 distinct CDR3 sequences. The TCR originated in a human donor with ulcerative colitis or Crohn's disease, or a healthy co-twin of an affected twin (not recorded which). This chain joins TRBV6-5 and TRBJ2-7; TCRdb lists TRBD1, though no DNA is available to test this call. The sequencing sample was made of blood. The CDR3 here is CASSYSANKDTYEQYF.